This T cell receptor beta chain derives from a study of CD8 T cells in Susac syndrome. General study points: Individuals included in the TCR sequencing and HLA analysis were acknowledged by the study to be relatively few in number.

Reverse transcription of about 0.5 to 1 ug RNA used random hexamers. Via MiXCR, TCRdb re-called the immunoSEQ multiplex PCR reads, giving one row per CDR3 protein. This table has about 280,000 distinct CDR3 sequences, about 85% appearing once. Comment on this clonotype: Its antigen is still unknown.

Sequencing of TCR beta was performed on blood CD8+ and CD4+ T cells. CD8+ and CD4+ T cells were negatively isolated; TEMRA cells were FACS-enriched. The CDR3 is 13 residues long. Trimming took 3 bases from V and 2 from J, leaving 11 bases between them. CDR1 and CDR2 (germline): DFQATT, SNEGSKA (reference sequence). The chain uses TRBV20-1 and TRBJ2-7; the D gene is possibly TRBD2 (6 bases). The source is a human donor with multiple sclerosis. Sequenced material: CD8+ T cells from PBMCs. The CDR3 loop reads CSASTGGTYEQYF. The DNA for the CDR3 is TGCAGTGCTAGCACTGGGGGGACCTACGAGCAGTACTTC.